Each of the 2 T cell receptor beta chains below was sequenced from the same sample in a study of CD8 T cells in Susac syndrome. With random hexamers, reverse transcription was performed on about 0.5 to 1 ug of RNA. TCRdb re-called the immunoSEQ multiplex PCR reads through MiXCR, storing one row per CDR3 protein. The table records 150,000 to 200,000 distinct CDR3 sequences, roughly 95% of them present only once. The sequenced sample was CD4+ T cells from PBMCs. These TCRs come from a human donor in good health.

V gene TRBV9 combines with J gene TRBJ2-7; 7 bases align to TRBD2. CDR1 is SGDLS, CDR2 YYNGEE, per germline. The CDR3 runs 16 residues. V gave up 2 bases and J gave up 3 bases; unmatched junction bases: 11. The CDR3 bases are TGTGCCAGCAGCGTTGGTTGGGGGGGAAGGGACTACGAGCAGTACTTC. This sequence encodes CASSVGWGGRDYEQYF.

This clonotype has only one observation. The V and J genes are TRBV7-9 and TRBJ1-2; TRBD1 matches at 7 bases. The V gene's germline CDR1 is SEHNR and CDR2 FQNEAQ (reference sequence). The CDR3 contains 13 residues. V was pared by 3 bases and J by 6 bases, with 4 bases of the junction left unmatched. CDR3 protein: CASSFEQGHGYTF. CDR3 nucleotide sequence: TGTGCCAGCAGCTTTGAACAGGGGCATGGCTACACCTTC. The whole variable domain, remainder taken from reference TRBV7-9 and TRBJ1-2, is DTGVSQNPRHKITKRGQNVTFRCDPISEHNRLYWYRQTLGQGPEFLTYFQNEAQLEKSRLLSDRFSAERPKGSFSTLEIQRTEQGDSAMYLCASSFEQGHGYTFGSGTRLTVV.